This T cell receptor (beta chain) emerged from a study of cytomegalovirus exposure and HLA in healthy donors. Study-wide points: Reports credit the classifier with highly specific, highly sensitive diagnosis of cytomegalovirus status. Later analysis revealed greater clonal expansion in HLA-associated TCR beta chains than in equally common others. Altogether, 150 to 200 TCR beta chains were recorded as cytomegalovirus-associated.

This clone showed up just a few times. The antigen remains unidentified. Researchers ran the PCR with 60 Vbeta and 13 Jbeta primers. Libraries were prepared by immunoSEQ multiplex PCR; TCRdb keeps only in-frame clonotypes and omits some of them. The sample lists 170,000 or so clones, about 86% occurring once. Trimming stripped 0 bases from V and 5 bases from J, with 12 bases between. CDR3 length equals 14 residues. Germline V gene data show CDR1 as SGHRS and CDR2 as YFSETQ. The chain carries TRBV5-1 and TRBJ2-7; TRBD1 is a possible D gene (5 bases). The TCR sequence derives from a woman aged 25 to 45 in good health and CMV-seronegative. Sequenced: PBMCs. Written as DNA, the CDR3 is TGCGCCAGCAGCTTGGATGTCAGGGTAGACGAGCAGTACTTC. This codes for CASSLDVRVDEQYF.